This entry concerns a single T cell receptor beta chain. Germline values: CDR1 SGHNT, CDR2 YENEEA. Trimming took 3 bases from V and 5 from J; bases not matched to a gene: 9. The CDR3 is 15 amino acids. The data were taken from a study of blood T cell repertoires in COVID-19. Study overall: Sources were T cells, B-cell-depleted T cells, or PBMCs; the material itself was cDNA or gDNA.

The assay was immunoSEQ multiplex PCR, and TCRdb's table has in-frame clones only and misses some. Here the sample spans about 250,000 clones, approximately 85% being singletons. The sample taken for sequencing was peripheral blood. The J gene is TRBJ2-5, the V gene TRBV11-3; 7 bases line up with TRBD1. The sequence derives from a human donor with COVID-19, enrolled during active disease. The donor label of this sample is uncertain. CDR3: CASSFRQGTGETQYF. The CDR3 coding sequence is TGTGCCAGCAGCTTTCGACAGGGAACGGGGGAGACCCAGTACTTC.